Listed here are 9 T cell receptor beta chains from one sample, sequenced in a study of blood T cells in healthy people across ages. A sample-barcoded 5' primer and a J-beta primer mix were used in a second PCR of roughly 7 to 11 cycles. TCRdb reprocessed the 5' RACE reads via MiXCR and lists one record per CDR3 protein. The data contain about a million distinct CDR3 sequences, about 53% of them singletons. Source material: blood. These TCRs come from a woman in her sixties or seventies in good health.

The chain is built from TRBV29-1 and TRBJ2-3, with a tentative D call TRBD1 (6 bases). In germline, CDR1 is SQVTM, CDR2 ANQGSEA. Trimming pared 6 bases from V and 2 bases from J, leaving 12 bases between. The CDR3 contains 13 residues. The CDR3 region has the DNA TGCAGCGTCGACCAGGGGCACACAGATACGCAGTATTTT. It encodes CSVDQGHTDTQYF.

The genes are TRBV5-1 and TRBJ2-1, with a possible D match to TRBD2 (6 bases). Trimming removed 4 bases at V and 4 bases at J, with 12 bases between. Per germline, CDR1 SGHRS and CDR2 YFSETQ. The length of the CDR3 is 14 residues. In DNA form, the CDR3 reads TGCGCCAGCAGCCACGGGACTCTTTACAATGAGCAGTTCTTC. Its translation is CASSHGTLYNEQFF. The full variable domain, its missing parts supplied by reference TRBV5-1 and TRBJ2-1, is KAGVTQTPRYLIKTRGQQVTLSCSPISGHRSVSWYQQTPGQGLQFLFEYFSETQRNKGNFPGRFSGRQFSNSRSEMNVSTLELGDSALYLCASSHGTLYNEQFFGPGTRLTVL.

Only one count was recorded for this clonotype. The chain is built from TRBV10-3 and TRBJ1-5; D is unclear. This CDR3 has 16 amino acids. Germline CDR1 ENHRY, CDR2 SYGVKD. V lost 6 bases, J lost 4 bases, and 19 bases lay in between. The CDR3 DNA follows: TGTGCCATCAGGCCAGAAGGCCCTCTAAGGAATCAGCCCCAGCATTTT. The encoded protein is CAIRPEGPLRNQPQHF.

V and J are TRBV11-2 and TRBJ2-7; no reliable D call. The CDR3 runs to 12 residues. Germline CDR1 and CDR2: SGHAT and FQNNGV. The germline V and J ends were trimmed by 5 bases and 3 bases, with 8 bases remaining between them. The CDR3 region is CASSDTGYEQYF. CDR3 nucleotide sequence: TGTGCCAGCAGCGACACGGGCTACGAGCAGTACTTC.

The chain joins TRBV7-9 to TRBJ2-1; 8 bases map to TRBD2. The CDR3 is made up of 15 amino acids. J lost 5 bases, V lost 6 bases, and 9 bases had no gene match. Germline values: CDR1 SEHNR, CDR2 FQNEAQ (reference sequence). This CDR3 reads CASRGGREDHNEQFF. The CDR3 nucleotides are TGTGCCAGCAGAGGGGGGCGGGAGGACCACAATGAGCAGTTCTTC.

The V call is TRBV25-1, the J call TRBJ2-5, with D perhaps matching TRBD1 (6 bases). Germline-derived CDR1 and CDR2 are MGHDK and SYGVNS. The CDR3 totals 15 residues. Trimming removed 1 base from V and 1 base from J, with 10 bases in between. The CDR3 sequence is CASSEWGQAQETQYF. The CDR3 DNA sequence: TGTGCCAGCAGTGAATGGGGGCAGGCCCAAGAGACCCAGTACTTC.

This rearrangement joins TRBV30 to TRBJ2-3; D is perhaps TRBD2 (5 bases). Germline-derived CDR1 and CDR2 are GTSNPN and SVGIG (reference sequence). This CDR3 spans 15 amino acids. Trimming removed 0 bases at V and 3 bases at J, with 13 bases between. The CDR3 coding sequence is TGTGCCTGGAGTGTCTACGGGATCGGGACAGATACGCAGTATTTT. Its translation is CAWSVYGIGTDTQYF.

The chain links TRBV29-1 to TRBJ1-2, with D possibly being TRBD1 (5 bases). This CDR3 has 13 residues. Trimming cost V 7 bases and J 8 bases, with 20 bases left between them. Germline-derived CDR1 and CDR2 are SQVTM and ANQGSEA. DNA of the CDR3: TGCAGCGCGGGCCGATCGGGGGAGGTGGGCTACACCTTC. Protein: CSAGRSGEVGYTF.

The chain couples TRBV27 to TRBJ2-7, with D maybe TRBD1 (6 bases). V was clipped by 5 bases and J by 9 bases, with 17 bases between them. This CDR3 region has 13 residues. CDR1 and CDR2 from the germline V gene are MNHEY and SMNVEV (reference sequence). CDR3 in amino acids: CASSPPDSRRQYF. The CDR3 nucleotides are TGTGCCAGCAGTCCGCCGGACAGCAGAAGGCAGTACTTC.